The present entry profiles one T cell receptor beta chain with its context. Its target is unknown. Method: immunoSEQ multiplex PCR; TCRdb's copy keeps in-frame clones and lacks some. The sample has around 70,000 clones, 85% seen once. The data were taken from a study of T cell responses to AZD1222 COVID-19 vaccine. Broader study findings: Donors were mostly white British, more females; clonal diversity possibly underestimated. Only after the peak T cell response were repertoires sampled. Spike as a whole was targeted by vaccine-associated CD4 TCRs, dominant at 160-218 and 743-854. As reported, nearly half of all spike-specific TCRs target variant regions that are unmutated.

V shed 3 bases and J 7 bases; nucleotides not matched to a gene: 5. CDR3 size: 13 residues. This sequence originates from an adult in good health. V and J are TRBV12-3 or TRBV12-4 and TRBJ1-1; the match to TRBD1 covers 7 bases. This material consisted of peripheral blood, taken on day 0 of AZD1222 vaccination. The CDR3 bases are TGTGCCAGCAGTTTCAGACAGGGAGGTGAAGCTTTCTTT. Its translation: CASSFRQGGEAFF.